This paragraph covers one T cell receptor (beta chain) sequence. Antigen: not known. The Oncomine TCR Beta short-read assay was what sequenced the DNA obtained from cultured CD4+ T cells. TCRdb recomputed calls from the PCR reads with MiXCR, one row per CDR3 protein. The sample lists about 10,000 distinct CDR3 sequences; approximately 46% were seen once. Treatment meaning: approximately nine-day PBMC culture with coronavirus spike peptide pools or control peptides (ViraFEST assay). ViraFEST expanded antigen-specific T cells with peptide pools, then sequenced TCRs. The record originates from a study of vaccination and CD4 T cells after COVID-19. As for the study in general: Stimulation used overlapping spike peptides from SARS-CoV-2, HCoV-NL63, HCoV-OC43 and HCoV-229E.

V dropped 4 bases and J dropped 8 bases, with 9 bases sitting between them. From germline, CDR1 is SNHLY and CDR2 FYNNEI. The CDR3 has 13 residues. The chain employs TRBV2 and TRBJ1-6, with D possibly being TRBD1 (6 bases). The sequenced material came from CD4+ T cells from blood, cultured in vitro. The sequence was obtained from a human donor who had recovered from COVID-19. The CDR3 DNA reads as TGTGCCAGCAGTGGAAGACAGGATTCACCCCTCCACTTT. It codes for CASSGRQDSPLHF.